The rows below give T cell receptor beta chains drawn from one sample of a study of blood T cell repertoires in COVID-19. Only in-frame clones appear in the TCRdb table, and some are missing; sequencing was by immunoSEQ multiplex PCR. The profile shows roughly 110,000 clones, about 70% of them singletons. Sequencing was done on a sample of peripheral blood. These receptors were taken from a human donor with acute or convalescent COVID-19. The donor label of this sample is uncertain. Both conserved end residues are part of each CDR3. The D gene is left open where the match is weak. Size values are once, few and many counts, or a class for expanded clones, and some rows have none.

clone size,D gene,V gene,J gene,CDR3 DNA,CDR3 protein
-,TRBD1,TRBV7-3,TRBJ2-1,TGTGCCAGCAGCTCTAGGGCCGGACAGGCCTACAATGAGCAGTTCTTC,CASSSRAGQAYNEQFF
-,-,TRBV24-1,TRBJ2-3,TGTGCCACCAGTGATTCGCCGACAGTAGATACGCAGTATTTT,CATSDSPTVDTQYF
-,TRBD1,TRBV18,TRBJ1-1,TGTGCCAGCTCACCGGCGACAGGGCCCACATTGGGGGCTTTCTTT,CASSPATGPTLGAFF
-,TRBD2,TRBV28,TRBJ2-7,TGTGCCAGCAGGCGAGGTGGCGGGGGGGCTAACGAGCAGTACTTC,CASRRGGGGANEQYF
-,-,TRBV5-1,TRBJ2-3,TGCGCCAGCAGCTTGGCGGGGGGCCCCCCAGATACGCAGTATTTT,CASSLAGGPPDTQYF
-,-,TRBV11-2,TRBJ1-1,TGTGCCAGCAGCTTAGGACCAGGCACTGAAGCTTTCTTT,CASSLGPGTEAFF
-,TRBD1,TRBV4-1,TRBJ1-3,TGCGCCAGCAGCCAAGGATCAGGGGGGAGAAACACCATATATTTT,CASSQGSGGRNTIYF
once,TRBD1,TRBV5-5,TRBJ1-2,TGTGCCAGCAGCTATTGGGGGCAGGGGGTTAACTATGGCTACACCTTC,CASSYWGQGVNYGYTF
-,TRBD1,TRBV11-2,TRBJ2-1,TGTGCCAGCAGCACAACAGGGGTTAACGAGCAGTTCTTC,CASSTTGVNEQFF
-,TRBD1,TRBV2,TRBJ2-7,TGTGCCAGCGCTGACAGGGTTCGCGTAATCTACGAGCAGTACTTC,CASADRVRVIYEQYF
few,TRBD1,TRBV28,TRBJ1-5,TGTGCCAGCAGTCAGACAGGGGAGGTTCAGCCCCAGCATTTT,CASSQTGEVQPQHF
-,-,TRBV2,TRBJ1-2,TGTGCCAGATCCAGGGATTCTGATGGCTACACCTTC,CARSRDSDGYTF
-,-,TRBV5-1,TRBJ1-3,TGCGCCAGCAGCTTGGCAGAGGGGGATGGAAACACCATATATTTT,CASSLAEGDGNTIYF
-,TRBD1,TRBV18,TRBJ1-5,TGTGCCAGCTCACCGGGACAGGGGGCATATCAGCCCCAGCATTTT,CASSPGQGAYQPQHF
-,-,TRBV11-2,TRBJ2-4,TGTGCCAGCAGCACGGGTCCCATTCAGTACTTC,CASSTGPIQYF
few,TRBD1,TRBV28,TRBJ1-2,TGTGCTTCAAACGGGGACAGGGGGCCCTACACCTTC,CASNGDRGPYTF
-,-,TRBV6-5,TRBJ2-5,TGTGCCAGCAGGCGAAAAGAGACCCAGTACTTC,CASRRKETQYF
few,TRBD1,TRBV10-2,TRBJ1-6,TGCGCCAGCAGCCACAAAAGACAGGGAGTTAATTCACCCCTCCACTTT,CASSHKRQGVNSPLHF
few,-,TRBV11-2,TRBJ1-2,TGTGCCAGCAGTCCGCTAGGCAGCTCTAACTATGGCTACACCTTC,CASSPLGSSNYGYTF
-,TRBD2,TRBV3-1/TRBV3-2,TRBJ2-2,TGTGCCAGCAGCCAAACTCGCGCGGGGGGGCCTGGCACCGGGGAGCTGTTTTTT,CASSQTRAGGPGTGELFF
-,-,TRBV30,TRBJ2-5,TGTGCCTGGAGTGTACGCGTACGAGAGACCCAGTACTTC,CAWSVRVRETQYF
-,TRBD2,TRBV24-1,TRBJ2-3,TGTGCCACCAGTGACCGAAAAAAACTAGCGGGGGGGCCGGATACGCAGTATTTT,CATSDRKKLAGGPDTQYF
-,TRBD1,TRBV6-1,TRBJ1-2,TGTGCCAGCAGTGAGACAGGGGAGGATGGCTACACCTTC,CASSETGEDGYTF
-,-,TRBV3-1/TRBV3-2,TRBJ1-6,TGTGCCAGCAGCCAAGGTACTGGTTCACCCCTCCACTTT,CASSQGTGSPLHF
-,-,TRBV5-1,TRBJ2-2,TGCGCCAGCAGCTTGGTACGAGGGTCGGGGGAGCTGTTTTTT,CASSLVRGSGELFF
once,TRBD1,TRBV7-7,TRBJ2-2,TGTGCTAGCAGCTTAGCGCAGACAGGGAAGAACACCGGGGAGCTGTTTTTT,CASSLAQTGKNTGELFF